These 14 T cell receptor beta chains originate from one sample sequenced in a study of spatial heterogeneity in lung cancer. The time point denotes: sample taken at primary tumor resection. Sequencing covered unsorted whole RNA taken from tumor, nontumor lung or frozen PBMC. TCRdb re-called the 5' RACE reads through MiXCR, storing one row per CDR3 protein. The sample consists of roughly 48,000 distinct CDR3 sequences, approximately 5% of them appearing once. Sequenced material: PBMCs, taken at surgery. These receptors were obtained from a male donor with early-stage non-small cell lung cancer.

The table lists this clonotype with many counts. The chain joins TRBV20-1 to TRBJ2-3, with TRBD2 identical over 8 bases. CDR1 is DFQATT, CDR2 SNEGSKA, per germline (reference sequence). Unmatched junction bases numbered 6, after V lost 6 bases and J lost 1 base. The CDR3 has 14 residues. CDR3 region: CSATELAGTDTQYF. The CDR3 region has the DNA TGCAGTGCAACTGAACTAGCGGGCACAGATACGCAGTATTTT.

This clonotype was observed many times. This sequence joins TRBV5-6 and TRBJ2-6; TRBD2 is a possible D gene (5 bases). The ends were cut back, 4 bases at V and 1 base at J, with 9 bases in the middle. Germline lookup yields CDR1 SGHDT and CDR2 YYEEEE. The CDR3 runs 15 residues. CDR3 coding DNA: TGTGCCAGCAGCCCTCGAGGGTCTGGGGCCAACGTCCTGACTTTC. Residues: CASSPRGSGANVLTF.

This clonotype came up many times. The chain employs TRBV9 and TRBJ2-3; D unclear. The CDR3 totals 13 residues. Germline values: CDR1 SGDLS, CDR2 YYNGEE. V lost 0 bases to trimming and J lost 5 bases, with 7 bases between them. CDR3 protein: CASSVGSGDTQYF. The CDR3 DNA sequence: TGTGCCAGCAGCGTAGGTTCCGGAGATACGCAGTATTTT.

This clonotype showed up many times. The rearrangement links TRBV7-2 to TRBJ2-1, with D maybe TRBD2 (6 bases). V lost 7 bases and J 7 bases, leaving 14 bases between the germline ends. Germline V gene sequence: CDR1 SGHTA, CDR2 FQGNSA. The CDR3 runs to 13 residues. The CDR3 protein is CASTPGRGNEQFF. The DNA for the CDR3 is TGTGCCAGCACCCCCGGACGGGGGAATGAGCAGTTCTTC.

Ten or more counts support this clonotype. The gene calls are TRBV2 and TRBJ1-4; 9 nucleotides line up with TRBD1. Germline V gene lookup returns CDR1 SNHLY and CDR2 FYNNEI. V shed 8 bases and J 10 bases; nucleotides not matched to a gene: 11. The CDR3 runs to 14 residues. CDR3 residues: CASLPGTGIGKLFF. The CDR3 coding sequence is TGTGCCAGCCTCCCAGGGACAGGGATTGGAAAACTGTTTTTT.

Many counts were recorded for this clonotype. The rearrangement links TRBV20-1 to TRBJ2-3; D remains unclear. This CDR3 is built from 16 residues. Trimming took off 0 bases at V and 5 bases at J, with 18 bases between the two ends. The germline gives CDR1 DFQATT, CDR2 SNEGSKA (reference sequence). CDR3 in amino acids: CSARDLPGLMGDTQYF. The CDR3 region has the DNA TGCAGTGCTAGAGATCTTCCGGGCCTGATGGGAGATACGCAGTATTTT.

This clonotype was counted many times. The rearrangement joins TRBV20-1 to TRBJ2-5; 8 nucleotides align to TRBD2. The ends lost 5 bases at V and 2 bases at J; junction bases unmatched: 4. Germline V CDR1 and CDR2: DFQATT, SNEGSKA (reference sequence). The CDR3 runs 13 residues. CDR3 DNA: TGCAGTGCTTTGACTAGCGCTCAAGAGACCCAGTACTTC. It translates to CSALTSAQETQYF.

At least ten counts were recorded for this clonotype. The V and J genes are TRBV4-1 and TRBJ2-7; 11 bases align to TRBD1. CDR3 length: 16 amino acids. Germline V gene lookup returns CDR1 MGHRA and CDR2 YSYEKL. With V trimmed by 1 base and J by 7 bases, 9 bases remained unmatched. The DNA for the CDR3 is TGCGCCAGCAGCCAAGGGACAGGGGGCGCGAAGTGGGAGCAGTACTTC. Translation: CASSQGTGGAKWEQYF.

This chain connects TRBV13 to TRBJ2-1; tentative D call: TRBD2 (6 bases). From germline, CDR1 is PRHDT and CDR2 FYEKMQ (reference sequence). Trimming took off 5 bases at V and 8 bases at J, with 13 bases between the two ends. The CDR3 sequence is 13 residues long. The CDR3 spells CASSIPSDDEQFF. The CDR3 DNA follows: TGTGCCAGCAGCATCCCTAGCGACGATGAGCAGTTCTTC.

The CDR3 region has the DNA TGTGCCAGCAGCCGAGAGGGGTTTACAGGGGGAAACACCATATATTTT. Its protein is CASSREGFTGGNTIYF. The genes are TRBV9 and TRBJ1-3, with D possibly TRBD1 on 6 matching bases. The CDR3 has 16 amino acids. Looked up from germline, CDR1 is SGDLS and CDR2 is YYNGEE. V shed 4 bases and J shed 4 bases, with 18 bases lying between them.

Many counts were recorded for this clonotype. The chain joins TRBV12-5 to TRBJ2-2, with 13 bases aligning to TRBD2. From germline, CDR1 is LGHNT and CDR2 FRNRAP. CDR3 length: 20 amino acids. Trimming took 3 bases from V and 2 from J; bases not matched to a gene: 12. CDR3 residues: CASGFASGLAGVFNTGELFF. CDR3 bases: TGTGCTAGTGGTTTTGCCTCCGGACTAGCGGGAGTTTTTAACACCGGGGAGCTGTTTTTT.

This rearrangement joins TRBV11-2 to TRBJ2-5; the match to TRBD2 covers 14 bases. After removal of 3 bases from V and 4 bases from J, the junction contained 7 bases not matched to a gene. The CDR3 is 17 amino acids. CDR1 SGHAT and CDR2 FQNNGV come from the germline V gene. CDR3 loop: CASSFRPGTSGRETQYF. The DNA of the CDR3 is TGTGCCAGCAGCTTCAGACCGGGGACTAGCGGGAGAGAGACCCAGTACTTC.

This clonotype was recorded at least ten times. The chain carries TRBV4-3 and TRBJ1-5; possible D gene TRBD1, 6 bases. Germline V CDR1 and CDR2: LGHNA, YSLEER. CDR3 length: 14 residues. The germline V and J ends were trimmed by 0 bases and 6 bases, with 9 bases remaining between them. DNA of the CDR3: TGCGCCAGCAGCCAAGATGAGGGGGGTCAGCCCCAGCATTTT. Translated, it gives CASSQDEGGQPQHF.

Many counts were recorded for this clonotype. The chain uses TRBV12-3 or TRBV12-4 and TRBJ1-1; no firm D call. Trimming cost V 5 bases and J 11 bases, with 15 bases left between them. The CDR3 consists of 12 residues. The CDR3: CASSRTYAKAFF. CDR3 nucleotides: TGTGCCAGCAGTCGGACCTACGCCAAGGCTTTCTTT.